Below are 20 T cell receptor beta chains sequenced from a single sample in a study of blood T cell repertoires in COVID-19. The table came from immunoSEQ multiplex PCR; TCRdb's copy has only in-frame clones and leaves some out. This repertoire shows some 250,000 clones, over 75% found once; its top ten account for about 7.4%. The sample consisted of peripheral blood. All receptors derive from a woman older than 75 with acute or convalescent COVID-19.

The rearrangement joins TRBV6-7 to TRBJ1-1; possibly TRBD1 for D (6 bases). TRBV6-7 is an ORF for which the function is uncertain. The ends were cut back, 11 bases at V and 0 bases at J, with 25 bases in the middle. The CDR3 has 17 amino acids. DNA for the CDR3: TGTGCCGTCCCAGAGTGGGGGCAGACAAAATTGAACACTGAAGCTTTCTTT. Translation gives CAVPEWGQTKLNTEAFF.

This clone was recorded a few times. This chain connects TRBV3-1 (or the pseudogene TRBV3-2) to TRBJ1-1; D is perhaps TRBD1 (5 bases). Looked up from germline, CDR1 is LGHDT and CDR2 is YNNKEL (reference sequence). Trimming left V 4 bases short and J 1 base short, with 10 bases between. The CDR3 length is 14 residues. The DNA of the CDR3 is TGTGCCAGCAGCCGCAGGGCCTGGAACACTGAAGCTTTCTTT. Translating it yields CASSRRAWNTEAFF.

The J gene is TRBJ2-5, the V gene TRBV2, with D possibly being TRBD2 (6 bases). From germline, CDR1 is SNHLY and CDR2 FYNNEI. Trimming pared 8 bases from V and 7 bases from J, leaving 14 bases between. This CDR3 has 12 amino acids. Here the CDR3 DNA reads TGTGCCAGCGGCGGGGTTTCAGGGACCCAGTACTTC. The encoded protein is CASGGVSGTQYF.

DNA for the CDR3: TGTGCCAGCAGGGCAGACACTGGAGGCGATGAGCAGTTCTTC. It encodes CASRADTGGDEQFF. The rearrangement uses TRBV6-5 and TRBJ2-1, with D possibly being TRBD2 (5 bases). Looked up from germline, CDR1 is MNHEY and CDR2 is SVGAGI. Trimming shortened V by 6 bases and J by 8 bases, and 17 bases separated the two germline ends. There are 14 residues in the CDR3.

This chain uses TRBV7-2 with TRBJ2-1; perhaps TRBD2 as D (5 bases). Germline V gives CDR1 SGHTA, CDR2 FQGNSA. With 2 bases removed from V and 6 bases from J, the gap between germline ends came to 11 bases. There are 14 residues in the CDR3. CDR3 sequence: CASSLSLALNEQFF. CDR3 in DNA: TGTGCCAGCAGCTTAAGCCTAGCCCTCAATGAGCAGTTCTTC.

This chain connects TRBV4-2 to TRBJ1-2, with TRBD1 as a possible D gene (5 bases). This CDR3 region has 17 residues. Trimming cost V 3 bases and J 4 bases, with 21 bases left between them. CDR1 and CDR2 (germline): LGHNA, YNFKEQ. DNA for the CDR3: TGTGCCAGCAGCCAGACCCTTAACCAGGGCCTCCCCTATGGCTACACCTTC. Residues: CASSQTLNQGLPYGYTF.

This chain links TRBV5-1 with TRBJ2-2; 9 bases are a match to TRBD2. Per the germline V gene, CDR1 is SGHRS and CDR2 is YFSETQ. J gave up 4 bases and V 1 base, and 5 bases lay outside the gene matches. The CDR3 contains 16 residues. CDR3 loop: CASSLRSGRSTGELFF. The CDR3 coding sequence is TGCGCCAGCAGCTTGCGGAGCGGGAGGTCCACCGGGGAGCTGTTTTTT.

This chain connects TRBV6-2 or TRBV6-3 to TRBJ2-4, with 9 bases identical to TRBD2. After removal of 6 bases from V and 0 bases from J, the junction contained 3 bases not matched to a gene. CDR1 is MNHEY, CDR2 SVGEGT, per germline. The CDR3 covers 15 residues. The CDR3 DNA sequence: TGTGCCAGCAGCCGACTAGCGGTAGCCAAAAACATTCAGTACTTC. Translation gives CASSRLAVAKNIQYF.

This clone appeared a few times. The chain uses TRBV19 and TRBJ2-2; 9 nucleotides line up with TRBD1. This CDR3 spans 15 amino acids. The ends lost 4 bases at V and 3 bases at J; junction bases unmatched: 3. Looked up from germline, CDR1 is LNHDA and CDR2 is SQIVND (reference sequence). The CDR3 region is CASSSGTGHTGELFF. For the CDR3, the DNA is TGTGCCAGTAGTAGCGGGACAGGGCACACCGGGGAGCTGTTTTTT.

The rearrangement joins TRBV11-2 to TRBJ2-5; D not resolved. This CDR3 is 13 amino acids long. CDR1 and CDR2 from the germline V gene are SGHAT and FQNNGV. With 7 bases removed from V and 5 bases from J, the gap between germline ends came to 14 bases. CDR3 sequence: CASNYNRPETQYF. The CDR3 DNA is TGTGCCAGCAACTACAATCGCCCCGAGACCCAGTACTTC.

CDR3 loop: CASSWVLEDTGELFF. CDR3 in DNA: TGCGCCAGCAGCTGGGTGCTAGAGGACACCGGGGAGCTGTTTTTT. The rearrangement uses TRBV5-1 and TRBJ2-2; D is uncertain. Trimming took off 3 bases at V and 3 bases at J, with 12 bases between the two ends. Germline V gene data show CDR1 as SGHRS and CDR2 as YFSETQ. This CDR3 region has 15 residues.

The chain employs TRBV28 and TRBJ1-2; a weak D match, TRBD1 (6 bases). Deletions cut 2 bases from V and 4 bases from J, with 11 bases between. This CDR3 has 14 residues. Germline V lookup: CDR1 MDHEN, CDR2 SYDVKM. DNA for the CDR3: TGTGCCAGCAGTTTAGGACAGATCAGCTATGGCTACACCTTC. Translating it yields CASSLGQISYGYTF.

This chain joins TRBV6-5 and TRBJ1-2; D is uncertain. Trimming left V 9 bases short and J 4 bases short, with 12 bases between. The germline CDR1 and CDR2 sequences are MNHEY and SVGAGI. CDR3 length: 12 amino acids. The CDR3 DNA reads TGTGCCAGTGTCCAGTGGTCCTATGGCTACACCTTC. Protein product: CASVQWSYGYTF.

The chain couples TRBV5-6 to TRBJ1-4; D uncertain. Trimming shortened V by 2 bases and J by 7 bases, and 15 bases separated the two germline ends. The CDR3 consists of 15 residues. Germline values: CDR1 SGHDT, CDR2 YYEEEE. The CDR3 protein is CASSFGGGVGEKLFF. CDR3 DNA: TGTGCCAGCAGCTTCGGTGGCGGGGTGGGTGAAAAACTGTTTTTT.

This rearrangement joins TRBV2 to TRBJ1-5; D remains ambiguous. There are 15 residues in the CDR3. V lost 3 bases and J lost 0, with 9 bases in between. In germline, CDR1 is SNHLY, CDR2 FYNNEI. The CDR3 nucleotides are TGTGCCAGCAGTGACCAACGAGTTAGCAATCAGCCCCAGCATTTT. As protein: CASSDQRVSNQPQHF. Using reference TRBV2 and TRBJ1-5 for the parts outside the CDR3, the full variable domain is EPEVTQTPSHQVTQMGQEVILRCVPISNHLYFYWYRQILGQKVEFLVSFYNNEISEKSEIFDDQFSVERPDGSNFTLKIRSTKLEDSAMYFCASSDQRVSNQPQHFGDGTRLSIL.

This chain links TRBV11-2 with TRBJ2-3; TRBD2 is a possible D gene (5 bases). Trimming shortened V by 4 bases and J by 0 bases, and 17 bases separated the two germline ends. This CDR3 comprises 17 residues. Per the germline V gene, CDR1 is SGHAT and CDR2 is FQNNGV. The CDR3 reads CASSSRVSVPSTDTQYF. In DNA, the CDR3 is TGTGCCAGCAGCTCTAGGGTTAGCGTTCCTAGCACAGATACGCAGTATTTT.

This clone was counted once. DNA of the CDR3: TGTGCCAGTAGTTCCCGGGTAGAAGAGACCCAGTACTTC. Translated: CASSSRVEETQYF. The chain employs TRBV19 and TRBJ2-5; D remains ambiguous. Germline values: CDR1 LNHDA, CDR2 SQIVND (reference sequence). With 5 bases removed from V and 3 bases from J, the gap between germline ends came to 10 bases. This CDR3 is 13 amino acids long.

The rearrangement links TRBV7-2 to TRBJ1-1, with a possible D match to TRBD1 (6 bases). V lost 5 bases and J 0 bases, leaving 10 bases between the germline ends. The CDR3 contains 14 residues. Germline CDR1 and CDR2: SGHTA and FQGNSA. The CDR3 bases are TGTGCCAGCAGCATACAGGGATTGAACACTGAAGCTTTCTTT. Its translation is CASSIQGLNTEAFF. Based on the CDR3 plus reference TRBV7-2 and TRBJ1-1, the full variable domain is GAGVSQSPSNKVTEKGKDVELRCDPISGHTALYWYRQSLGQGLEFLIYFQGNSAPDKSGLPSDRFSAERTGGSVSTLTIQRTQQEDSAVYLCASSIQGLNTEAFFGQGTRLTVV.

The CDR3 region is CASTIDRGPMETQYF. CDR3 sequence (DNA): TGTGCCAGCACCATCGACAGGGGCCCCATGGAGACCCAGTACTTC. The V gene is TRBV2, the J gene TRBJ2-5; 8 positions match TRBD1. The CDR3 has 15 amino acids. Trimming removed 7 bases from V and 5 bases from J; junction bases left unmatched: 12. Germline CDR1 and CDR2: SNHLY and FYNNEI. The variable domain in full, with the rest retrieved from reference TRBV2 and TRBJ2-5, is EPEVTQTPSHQVTQMGQEVILRCVPISNHLYFYWYRQILGQKVEFLVSFYNNEISEKSEIFDDQFSVERPDGSNFTLKIRSTKLEDSAMYFCASTIDRGPMETQYFGPGTRLLVL.

The chain carries TRBV5-6 and TRBJ1-2; perhaps TRBD1 as D (6 bases). Trimming removed 4 bases at V and 0 bases at J, with 10 bases between. Germline CDR1 SGHDT, CDR2 YYEEEE. This CDR3 has 14 residues. Here the CDR3 DNA reads TGTGCCAGCAGCGTCGGGACACCTAACTATGGCTACACCTTC. Translated, it gives CASSVGTPNYGYTF.